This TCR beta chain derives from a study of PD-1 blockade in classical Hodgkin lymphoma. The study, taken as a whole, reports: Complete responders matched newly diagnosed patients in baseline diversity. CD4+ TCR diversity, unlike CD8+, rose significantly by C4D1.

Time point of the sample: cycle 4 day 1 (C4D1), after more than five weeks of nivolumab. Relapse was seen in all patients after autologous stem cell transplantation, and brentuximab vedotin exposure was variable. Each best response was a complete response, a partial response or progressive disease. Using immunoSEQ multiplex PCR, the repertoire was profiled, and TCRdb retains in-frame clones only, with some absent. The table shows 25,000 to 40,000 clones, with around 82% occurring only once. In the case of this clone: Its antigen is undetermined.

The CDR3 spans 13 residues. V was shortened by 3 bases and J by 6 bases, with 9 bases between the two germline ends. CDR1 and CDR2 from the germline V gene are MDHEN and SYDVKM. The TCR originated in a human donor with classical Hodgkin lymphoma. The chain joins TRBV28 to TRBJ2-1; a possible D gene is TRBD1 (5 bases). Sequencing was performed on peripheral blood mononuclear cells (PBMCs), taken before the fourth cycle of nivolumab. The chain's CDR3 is CASSFPDTNEQFF. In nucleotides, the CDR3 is TGTGCCAGCAGTTTCCCGGACACCAATGAGCAGTTCTTC. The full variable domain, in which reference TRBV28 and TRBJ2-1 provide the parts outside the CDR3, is DVKVTQSSRYLVKRTGEKVFLECVQDMDHENMFWYRQDPGLGLRLIYFSYDVKMKEKGDIPEGYSVSREKKERFSLILESASTNQTSMYLCASSFPDTNEQFFGPGTRLTVL.